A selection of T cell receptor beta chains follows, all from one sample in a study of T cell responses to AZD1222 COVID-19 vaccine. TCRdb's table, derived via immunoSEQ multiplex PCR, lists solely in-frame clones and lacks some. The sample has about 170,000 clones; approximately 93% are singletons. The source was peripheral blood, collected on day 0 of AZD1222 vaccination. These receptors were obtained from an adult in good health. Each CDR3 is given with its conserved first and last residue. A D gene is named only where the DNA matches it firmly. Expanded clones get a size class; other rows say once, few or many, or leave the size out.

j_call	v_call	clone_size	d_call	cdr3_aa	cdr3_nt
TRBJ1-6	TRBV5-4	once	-	CASSLSRGLDSPLHF	TGTGCCAGCAGCTTGTCGAGGGGATTAGATTCACCCCTCCACTTT
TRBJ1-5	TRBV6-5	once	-	CASRPTPDQPQHF	TGTGCCAGCAGACCTACCCCGGATCAGCCCCAGCATTTT
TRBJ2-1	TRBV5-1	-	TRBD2	CASSSSGGLSYEQFF	TGCGCCAGCAGCTCTAGCGGGGGGCTATCCTATGAGCAGTTCTTC
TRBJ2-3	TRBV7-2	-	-	CASSSVDPSTQYF	TGTGCCAGCAGCTCCGTCGATCCTTCCACGCAGTATTTT
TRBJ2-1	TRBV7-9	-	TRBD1	CASSLTGPTKNEQFF	TGTGCCAGCAGCTTGACAGGGCCTACCAAGAATGAGCAGTTCTTC
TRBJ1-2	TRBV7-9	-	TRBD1	CASSSDREDTF	TGTGCCAGCAGCTCGGACAGGGAAGACACCTTC
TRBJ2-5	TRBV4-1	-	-	CASSQAVGQETQYF	TGCGCCAGCAGCCAAGCGGTTGGCCAAGAGACCCAGTACTTC
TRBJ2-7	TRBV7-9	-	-	CASSFPDRGEPAEQYF	TGTGCCAGCAGCTTCCCGGATAGGGGAGAGCCGGCCGAGCAGTACTTC
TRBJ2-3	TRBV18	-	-	CASSPDSQLITDTQYF	TGTGCCAGCTCCCCGGACTCACAATTAATCACAGATACGCAGTATTTT
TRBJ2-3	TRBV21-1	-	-	CASGRPGDSPDTQYF	TGTGCCAGCGGCCGTCCAGGGGACAGCCCAGATACGCAGTATTTT
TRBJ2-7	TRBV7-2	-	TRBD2	CASSPSGDYEQYF	TGTGCCAGCAGCCCTAGCGGGGACTACGAGCAGTACTTC
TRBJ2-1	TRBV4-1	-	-	CASSQAFPSSDVNEQFF	TGCGCCAGCAGCCAAGCTTTTCCCTCCAGTGATGTGAATGAGCAGTTCTTC